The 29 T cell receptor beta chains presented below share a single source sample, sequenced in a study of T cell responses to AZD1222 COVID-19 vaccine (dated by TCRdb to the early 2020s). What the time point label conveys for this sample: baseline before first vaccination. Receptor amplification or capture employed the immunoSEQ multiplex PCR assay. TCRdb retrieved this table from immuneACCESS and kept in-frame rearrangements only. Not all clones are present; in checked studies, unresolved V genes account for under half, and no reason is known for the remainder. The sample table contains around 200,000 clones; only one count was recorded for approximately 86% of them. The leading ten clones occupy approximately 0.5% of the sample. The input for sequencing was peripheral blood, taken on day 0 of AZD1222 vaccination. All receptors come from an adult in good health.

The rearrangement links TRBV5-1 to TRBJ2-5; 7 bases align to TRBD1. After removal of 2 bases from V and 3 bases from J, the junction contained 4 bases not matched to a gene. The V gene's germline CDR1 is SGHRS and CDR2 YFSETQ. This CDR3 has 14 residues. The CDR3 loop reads CASSFGTDKETQYF. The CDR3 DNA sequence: TGCGCCAGCAGCTTCGGGACAGATAAAGAGACCCAGTACTTC.

The CDR3 here is CASSIRREETQYF. The CDR3 DNA sequence: TGTGCCAGTAGTATCCGCAGAGAAGAGACCCAGTACTTC. This chain links TRBV19 with TRBJ2-5; D uncertain. Trimming took 3 bases from V and 3 from J, leaving 8 bases between them. CDR3 length: 13 residues. CDR1 LNHDA and CDR2 SQIVND come from the germline V gene (reference sequence).

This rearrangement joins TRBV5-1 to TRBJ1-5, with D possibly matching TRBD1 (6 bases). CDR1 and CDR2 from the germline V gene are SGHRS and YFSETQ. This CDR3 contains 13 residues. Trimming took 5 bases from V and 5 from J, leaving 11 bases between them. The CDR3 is CASSPEGDQPQHF. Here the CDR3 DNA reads TGCGCCAGCAGTCCTGAGGGGGATCAGCCCCAGCATTTT.

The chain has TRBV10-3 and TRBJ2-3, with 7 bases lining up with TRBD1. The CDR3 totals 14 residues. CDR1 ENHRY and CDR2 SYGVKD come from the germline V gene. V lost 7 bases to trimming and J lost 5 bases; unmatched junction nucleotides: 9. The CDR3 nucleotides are TGTGCCATCACCCTGACAGGGAGAGGAGATACGCAGTATTTT. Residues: CAITLTGRGDTQYF.

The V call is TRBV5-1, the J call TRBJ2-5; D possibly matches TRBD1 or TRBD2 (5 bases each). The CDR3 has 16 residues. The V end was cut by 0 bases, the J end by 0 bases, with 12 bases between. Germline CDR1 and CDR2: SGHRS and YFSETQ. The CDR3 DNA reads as TGCGCCAGCAGCTTGGCCGGGGCAGGGAACCAAGAGACCCAGTACTTC. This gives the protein CASSLAGAGNQETQYF. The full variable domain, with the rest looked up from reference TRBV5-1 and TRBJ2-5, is KAGVTQTPRYLIKTRGQQVTLSCSPISGHRSVSWYQQTPGQGLQFLFEYFSETQRNKGNFPGRFSGRQFSNSRSEMNVSTLELGDSALYLCASSLAGAGNQETQYFGPGTRLLVL.

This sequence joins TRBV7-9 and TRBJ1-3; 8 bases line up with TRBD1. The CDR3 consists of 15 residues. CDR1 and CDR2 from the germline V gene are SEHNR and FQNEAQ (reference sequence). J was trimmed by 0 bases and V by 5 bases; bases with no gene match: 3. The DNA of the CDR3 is TGTGCCAGCAGCCCGGACAGGGTCTCTGGAAACACCATATATTTT. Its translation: CASSPDRVSGNTIYF.

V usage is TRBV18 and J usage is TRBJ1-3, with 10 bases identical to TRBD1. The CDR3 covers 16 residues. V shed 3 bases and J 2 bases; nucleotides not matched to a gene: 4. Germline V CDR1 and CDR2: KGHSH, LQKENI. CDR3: CASSPLGQGAGNTIYF. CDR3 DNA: TGTGCCAGCTCACCGCTTGGACAGGGGGCTGGAAACACCATATATTTT. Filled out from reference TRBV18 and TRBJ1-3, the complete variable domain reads NAGVMQNPRHLVRRRGQEARLRCSPMKGHSHVYWYRQLPEEGLKFMVYLQKENIIDESGMPKERFSAEFPKEGPSILRIQQVVRGDSAAYFCASSPLGQGAGNTIYFGEGSWLTVV.

CDR3 nucleotides: TGTGCCAGCAGGCCCTCAGGGGGGGCCGGGGGCTACACCTTC. It codes for CASRPSGGAGGYTF. This sequence joins TRBV6-5 and TRBJ1-2; 7 bases line up with TRBD1. Losses at the gene ends were 6 bases for V and 8 bases for J; bases not matched to a gene: 12. Germline CDR1 is MNHEY and CDR2 is SVGAGI. This CDR3 region has 14 residues.

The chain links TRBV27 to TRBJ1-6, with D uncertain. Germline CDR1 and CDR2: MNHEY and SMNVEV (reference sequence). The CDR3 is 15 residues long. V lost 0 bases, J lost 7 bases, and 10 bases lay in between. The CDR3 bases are TGTGCCAGCAGTTTATCGAGGACGGGAAATTCACCCCTCCACTTT. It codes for CASSLSRTGNSPLHF.

CDR3 protein: CASSREGRINSPLHF. CDR3 bases: TGTGCCAGCAGCCGGGAGGGGCGCATTAATTCACCCCTCCACTTT. The genes are TRBV4-2 and TRBJ1-6; D perhaps matches TRBD1 (5 bases). CDR3 length: 15 residues. The V end lost 4 bases, the J end lost 6 bases, and 13 bases lay between the germline ends. Per the germline V gene, CDR1 is LGHNA and CDR2 is YNFKEQ.

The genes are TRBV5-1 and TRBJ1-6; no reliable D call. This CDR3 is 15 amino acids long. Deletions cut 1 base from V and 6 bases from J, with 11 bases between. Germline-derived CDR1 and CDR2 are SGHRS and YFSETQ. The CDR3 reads CASSLKVSGNSPLHF. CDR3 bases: TGCGCCAGCAGCTTGAAAGTCTCCGGTAATTCACCCCTCCACTTT.

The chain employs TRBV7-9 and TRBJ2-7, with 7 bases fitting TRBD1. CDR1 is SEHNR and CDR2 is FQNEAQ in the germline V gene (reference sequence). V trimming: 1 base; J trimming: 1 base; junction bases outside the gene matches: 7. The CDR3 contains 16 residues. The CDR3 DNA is TGTGCCAGCAGCTTAGGACAGGGAATTCCATCCTACGAGCAGTACTTC. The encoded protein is CASSLGQGIPSYEQYF.

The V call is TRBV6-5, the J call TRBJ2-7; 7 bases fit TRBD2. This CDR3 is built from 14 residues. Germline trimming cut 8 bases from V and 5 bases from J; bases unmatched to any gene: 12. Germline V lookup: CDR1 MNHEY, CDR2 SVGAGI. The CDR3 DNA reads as TGTGCCAGCGGAAGACCGGGAGGCCCCAACGAGCAGTACTTC. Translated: CASGRPGGPNEQYF.

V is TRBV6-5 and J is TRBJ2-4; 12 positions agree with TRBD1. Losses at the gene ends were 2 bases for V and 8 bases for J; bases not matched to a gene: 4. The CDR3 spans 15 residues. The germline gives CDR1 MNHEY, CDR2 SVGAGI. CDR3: CASSYGTGGGDIQYF. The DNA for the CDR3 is TGTGCCAGCAGTTACGGGACAGGGGGCGGTGACATTCAGTACTTC.

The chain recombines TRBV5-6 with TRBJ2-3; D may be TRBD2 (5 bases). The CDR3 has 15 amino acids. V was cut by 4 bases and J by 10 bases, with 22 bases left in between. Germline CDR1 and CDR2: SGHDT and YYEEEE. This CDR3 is CASSGMMLAPTAQYF. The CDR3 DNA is TGTGCCAGCAGCGGAATGATGCTAGCCCCTACGGCGCAGTATTTT.

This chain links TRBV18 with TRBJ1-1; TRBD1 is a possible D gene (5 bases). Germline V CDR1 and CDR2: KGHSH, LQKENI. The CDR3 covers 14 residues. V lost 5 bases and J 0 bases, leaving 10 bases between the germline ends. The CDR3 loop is CASSSLTVNTEAFF. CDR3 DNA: TGTGCCAGCTCAAGCTTGACAGTGAACACTGAAGCTTTCTTT.

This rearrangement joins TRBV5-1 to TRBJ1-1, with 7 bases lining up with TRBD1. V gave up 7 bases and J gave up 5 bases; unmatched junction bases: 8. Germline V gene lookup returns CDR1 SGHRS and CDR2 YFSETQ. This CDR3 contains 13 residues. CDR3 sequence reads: CASETPQGTEAFF. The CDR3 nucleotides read TGCGCCAGCGAGACCCCACAGGGGACTGAAGCTTTCTTT.

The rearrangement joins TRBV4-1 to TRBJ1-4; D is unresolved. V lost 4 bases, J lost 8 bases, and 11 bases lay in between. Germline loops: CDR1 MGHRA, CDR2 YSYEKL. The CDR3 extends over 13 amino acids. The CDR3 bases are TGCGCCAGCAGCCTCCTCCGGGTGGAAAAACTGTTTTTT. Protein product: CASSLLRVEKLFF.

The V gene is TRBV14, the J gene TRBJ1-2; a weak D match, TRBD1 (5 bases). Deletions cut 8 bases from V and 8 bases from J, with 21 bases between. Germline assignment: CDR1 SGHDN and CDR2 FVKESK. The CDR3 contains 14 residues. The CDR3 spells CASGRDLLSGGYTF. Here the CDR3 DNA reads TGTGCCAGCGGACGGGACCTCCTCAGTGGCGGCTACACCTTC.

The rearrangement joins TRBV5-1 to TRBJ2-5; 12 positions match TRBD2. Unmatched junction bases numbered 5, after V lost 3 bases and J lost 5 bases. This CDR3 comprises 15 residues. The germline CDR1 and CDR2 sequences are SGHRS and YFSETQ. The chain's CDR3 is CASSSLAGGPETQYF. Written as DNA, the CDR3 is TGCGCCAGCAGCTCCCTAGCGGGGGGGCCCGAGACCCAGTACTTC. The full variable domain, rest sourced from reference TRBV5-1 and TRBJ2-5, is KAGVTQTPRYLIKTRGQQVTLSCSPISGHRSVSWYQQTPGQGLQFLFEYFSETQRNKGNFPGRFSGRQFSNSRSEMNVSTLELGDSALYLCASSSLAGGPETQYFGPGTRLLVL.

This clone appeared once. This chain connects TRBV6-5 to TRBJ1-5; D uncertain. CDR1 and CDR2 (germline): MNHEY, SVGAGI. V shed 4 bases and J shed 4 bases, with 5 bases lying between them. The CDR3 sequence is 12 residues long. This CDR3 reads CASSSLNQPQHF. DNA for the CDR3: TGTGCCAGCAGTTCACTAAATCAGCCCCAGCATTTT.

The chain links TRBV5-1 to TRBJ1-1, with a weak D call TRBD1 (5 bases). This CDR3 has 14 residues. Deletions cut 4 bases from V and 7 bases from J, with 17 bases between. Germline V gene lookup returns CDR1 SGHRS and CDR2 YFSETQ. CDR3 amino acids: CASSLRSGPGEAFF. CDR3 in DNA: TGCGCCAGCAGCCTCCGCTCAGGGCCGGGTGAAGCTTTCTTT.

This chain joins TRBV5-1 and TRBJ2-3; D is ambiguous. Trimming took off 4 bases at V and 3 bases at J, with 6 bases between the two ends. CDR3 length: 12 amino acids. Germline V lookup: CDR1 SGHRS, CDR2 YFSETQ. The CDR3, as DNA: TGCGCCAGCAGCCCCGCGACAGATACGCAGTATTTT. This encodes CASSPATDTQYF. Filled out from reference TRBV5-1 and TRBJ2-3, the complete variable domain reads KAGVTQTPRYLIKTRGQQVTLSCSPISGHRSVSWYQQTPGQGLQFLFEYFSETQRNKGNFPGRFSGRQFSNSRSEMNVSTLELGDSALYLCASSPATDTQYFGPGTRLTVL.

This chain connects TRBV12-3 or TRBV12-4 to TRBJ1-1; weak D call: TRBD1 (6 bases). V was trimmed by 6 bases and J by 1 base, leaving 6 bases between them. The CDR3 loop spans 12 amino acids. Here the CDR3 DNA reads TGTGCCAGCAGGACAGGGAACACTGAAGCTTTCTTT. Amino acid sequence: CASRTGNTEAFF.

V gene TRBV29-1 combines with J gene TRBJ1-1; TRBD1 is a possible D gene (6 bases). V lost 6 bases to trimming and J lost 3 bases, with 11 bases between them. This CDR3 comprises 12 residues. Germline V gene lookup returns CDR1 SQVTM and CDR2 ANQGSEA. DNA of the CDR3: TGCAGCGTAAAGGGGGGGTACACTGAAGCTTTCTTT. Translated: CSVKGGYTEAFF.

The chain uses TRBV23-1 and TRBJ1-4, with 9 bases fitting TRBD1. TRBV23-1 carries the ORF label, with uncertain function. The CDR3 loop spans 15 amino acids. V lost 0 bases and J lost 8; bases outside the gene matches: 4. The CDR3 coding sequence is TGCGCCAGCAGTCAATCGGACAGGGGAGGGGAAAAACTGTTTTTT. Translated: CASSQSDRGGEKLFF.

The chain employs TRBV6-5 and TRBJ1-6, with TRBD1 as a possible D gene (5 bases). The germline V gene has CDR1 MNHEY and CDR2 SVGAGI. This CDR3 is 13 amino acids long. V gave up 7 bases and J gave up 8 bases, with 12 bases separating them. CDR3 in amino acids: CASTQGSDSPLHF. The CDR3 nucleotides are TGTGCCAGCACTCAGGGCAGCGATTCACCCCTCCACTTT.

The CDR3: CAISGSQGNTGELFF. CDR3 DNA sequence: TGTGCCATCAGTGGGTCACAGGGTAACACCGGGGAGCTGTTTTTT. The rearrangement uses TRBV10-3 and TRBJ2-2; D possibly corresponds to TRBD1 (6 bases). This CDR3 has 15 residues. V was shortened by 4 bases and J by 2 bases, with 11 bases between the two germline ends. Germline-derived CDR1 and CDR2 are ENHRY and SYGVKD.

The CDR3 region is CASSFQQGSSYEQYF. The DNA for the CDR3 is TGTGCCAGCAGCTTCCAACAGGGATCCTCCTACGAGCAGTACTTC. V and J are TRBV11-2 and TRBJ2-7, with a tentative D call TRBD1 (6 bases). The CDR3 length is 15 residues. The V gene lost 3 bases and the J gene lost 0 bases, with 12 bases spanning the gap. The germline V gene has CDR1 SGHAT and CDR2 FQNNGV.